This T cell receptor beta chain emerged from a study of blood T cells in healthy people across ages. A second 7 to 11 cycle PCR used barcoded and J-beta primers. TCRdb called the 5' RACE reads again in MiXCR, with one record for every CDR3 protein. The sample lists some 1.8 million distinct CDR3 sequences, roughly two fifths seen once, with roughly 24% in the top ten. Ranging in age from roughly 6 to 95, the donors were healthy Caucasian individuals from Russia. They isolated at least 7 million PBMCs from each sample. Germline V CDR1 and CDR2: SGHRS, YFSETQ. V dropped 2 bases and J dropped 3; count of bases not matched to a gene: 7. The CDR3 has 15 amino acids. This clonotype appeared a few times. Its specificity is unknown. Study-wide results and caveats: Naive and antigen-experienced cells could not be conclusively compared, given unsorted PBMCs.

The sequence was obtained from a human donor in good health. Sequenced material: blood. The chain employs TRBV5-1 and TRBJ1-2; 7 bases are a match to TRBD1. The CDR3 protein is CASSLTGASYYGYTF. In DNA form, the CDR3 reads TGCGCCAGCAGCTTAACAGGGGCATCGTACTATGGCTACACCTTC.